This T cell receptor beta chain was captured by sequencing in a study of Graves' ophthalmopathy and Graves' hyperthyroidism. Whole-study findings and limits: Discriminating ophthalmopathy from stable hyperthyroidism, a 13-signature model attained a sensitivity of 85% to 90% and a specificity of approximately 81%.

Beta-chain TCR CDR3 regions were amplified from RNA transcripts. HTBI primers served in a first-round RT-PCR, which a second-round multiplex PCR followed. TCRdb passed the multiplex PCR reads through MiXCR, listing each CDR3 protein once. The sample yields around 1.1 million distinct CDR3 sequences, roughly two fifths seen once. In the case of this clonotype: Antigen specificity is unknown.

Clinicians diagnosed using symptoms, serum thyroxine, TRAb, thyroid ultrasound and orbital computed tomography. The specimen was peripheral blood or thyroid tissue (not recorded which). This sequence originates from an adult man with Graves' hyperthyroidism.

CDR3 sequence: CSANQGLAGVRLMETQYF. CDR3 bases: TGCAGTGCTAACCAAGGACTAGCGGGAGTCCGCCTGATGGAGACCCAGTACTTC. The chain is built from TRBV20-1 and TRBJ2-5; TRBD2 aligns across 13 bases. This CDR3 region has 18 residues. V lost 4 bases and J lost 5; bases outside the gene matches: 16. Germline V gene data show CDR1 as DFQATT and CDR2 as SNEGSKA (reference sequence).